The 3 T cell receptor beta chains given below trace back to one sample, sequenced in a study of shared T cell receptors in the human thymus. TCRdb keeps only in-frame clones here, not all; method: immunoSEQ multiplex PCR. The sample shows about 660,000 clones, about 90% of them seen only once. The same data also went into a second study, on human thymus T cells.

Sequenced sample: thymocytes. The receptors shown here come from a boy in the first two years of life with a congenital heart defect.

V usage is TRBV25-1 and J usage is TRBJ1-2; TRBD1 agrees at 7 bases. This CDR3 comprises 17 residues. Germline lookup yields CDR1 MGHDK and CDR2 SYGVNS. J lost 0 bases, V lost 2 bases, and 9 bases had no gene match. The CDR3 DNA reads TGTGCCAGCAGTGAACCAGGGACAGCCGGCGCTAACTATGGCTACACCTTC. Amino acid sequence: CASSEPGTAGANYGYTF.

V and J are TRBV7-6 and TRBJ2-3, with 10 bases that match TRBD2. V was clipped by 2 bases and J by 4 bases; unmatched bases: 6. Looked up from germline, CDR1 is SGHVS and CDR2 is FNYEAQ. CDR3 size: 16 residues. Here the CDR3 reads CASSLIPSGSPDTQYF. The CDR3 DNA reads TGTGCCAGCAGCTTAATTCCTAGCGGGAGCCCAGATACGCAGTATTTT.

This chain links TRBV28 with TRBJ2-3; 8 bases line up with TRBD1. Germline V gene sequence: CDR1 MDHEN, CDR2 SYDVKM. This CDR3 has 14 amino acids. The V and J ends lost 3 bases and 5 bases, in that order; junction bases with no gene match: 4. The CDR3 loop reads CASSFQGARDTQYF. The DNA of the CDR3 is TGTGCCAGCAGTTTCCAGGGGGCGCGAGATACGCAGTATTTT. Based on the CDR3 plus reference TRBV28 and TRBJ2-3, the full variable domain is DVKVTQSSRYLVKRTGEKVFLECVQDMDHENMFWYRQDPGLGLRLIYFSYDVKMKEKGDIPEGYSVSREKKERFSLILESASTNQTSMYLCASSFQGARDTQYFGPGTRLTVL.